This record covers a single T cell receptor beta chain. Its matching antigen is unknown. Unique molecular identifiers were used to barcode this TCRbeta library. TCRdb re-derived calls from the PCR reads in MiXCR, one entry per CDR3 protein. The table has around 960,000 distinct CDR3 sequences, about 31% seen once; the top ten hold approximately 30%. These data are taken from a study of T-cell reconstitution after alpha-beta-depleted transplantation in children. Germline values: CDR1 SGHRS, CDR2 YFSETQ. The CDR3 length is 14 residues. V shed 5 bases, J shed 3 bases, and the junction held 8 bases outside the gene matches. Study-wide results and caveats: Newly made T cells mostly supplied T-cell counts and diversity one year after transplant.

The sequence derives from a boy under two years old who had a stem cell transplant for SCID, so the T cells may come from the graft donor. The J gene is TRBJ2-7, the V gene TRBV5-1, with 7 bases lining up with TRBD1. Sequences were derived from PBMCs, mostly from graft donor cells, sampled 360 days after TCRalphabeta/CD19-depleted stem cell transplant. DNA for the CDR3: TGCGCCAGCAGTCCCCGGGACAGCGGCTACGAGCAGTACTTC. This sequence encodes CASSPRDSGYEQYF.